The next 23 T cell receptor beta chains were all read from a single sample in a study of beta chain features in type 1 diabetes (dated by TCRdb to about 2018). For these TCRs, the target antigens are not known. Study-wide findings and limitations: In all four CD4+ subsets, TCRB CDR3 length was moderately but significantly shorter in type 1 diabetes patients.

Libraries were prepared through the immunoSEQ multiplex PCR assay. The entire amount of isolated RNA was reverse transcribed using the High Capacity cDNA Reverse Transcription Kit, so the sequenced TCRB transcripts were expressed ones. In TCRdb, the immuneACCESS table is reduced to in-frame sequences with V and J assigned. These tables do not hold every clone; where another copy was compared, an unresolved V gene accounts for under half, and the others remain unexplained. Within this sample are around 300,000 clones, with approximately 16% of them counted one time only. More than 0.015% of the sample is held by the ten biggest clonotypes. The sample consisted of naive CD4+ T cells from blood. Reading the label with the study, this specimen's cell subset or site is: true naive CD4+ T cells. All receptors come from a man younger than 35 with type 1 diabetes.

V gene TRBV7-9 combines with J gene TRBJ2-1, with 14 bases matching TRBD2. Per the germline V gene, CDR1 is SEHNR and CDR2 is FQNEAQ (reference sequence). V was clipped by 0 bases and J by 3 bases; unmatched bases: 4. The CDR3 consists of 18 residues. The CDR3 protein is CASSLARGLAGVYNEQFF. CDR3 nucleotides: TGTGCCAGCAGCTTAGCCAGGGGACTAGCGGGAGTCTACAATGAGCAGTTCTTC.

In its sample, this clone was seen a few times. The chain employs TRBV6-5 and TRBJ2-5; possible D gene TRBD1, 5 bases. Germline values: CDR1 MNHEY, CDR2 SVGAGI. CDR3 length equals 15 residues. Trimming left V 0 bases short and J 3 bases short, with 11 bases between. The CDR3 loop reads CASSYSGRAEETQYF. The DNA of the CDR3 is TGTGCCAGCAGTTACTCCGGCAGGGCCGAAGAGACCCAGTACTTC.

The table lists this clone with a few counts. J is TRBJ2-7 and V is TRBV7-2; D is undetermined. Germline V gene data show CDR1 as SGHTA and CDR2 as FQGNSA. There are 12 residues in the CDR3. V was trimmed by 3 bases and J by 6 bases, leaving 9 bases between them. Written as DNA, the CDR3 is TGTGCCAGCAGCTTCCCTCTTCTCGAGCAGTACTTC. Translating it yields CASSFPLLEQYF.

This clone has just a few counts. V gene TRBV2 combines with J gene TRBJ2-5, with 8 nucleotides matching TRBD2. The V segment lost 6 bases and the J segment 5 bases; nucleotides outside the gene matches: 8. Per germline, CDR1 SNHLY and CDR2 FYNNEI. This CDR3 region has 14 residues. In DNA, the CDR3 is TGTGCCAGCAGCCGCGGGGGGCCGGGGGAGACCCAGTACTTC. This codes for CASSRGGPGETQYF.

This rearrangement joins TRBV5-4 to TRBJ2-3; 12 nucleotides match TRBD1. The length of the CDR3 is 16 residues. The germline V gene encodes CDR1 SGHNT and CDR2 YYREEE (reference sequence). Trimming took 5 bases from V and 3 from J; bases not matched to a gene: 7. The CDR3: CASRSPGQGATDTQYF. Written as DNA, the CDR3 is TGTGCCAGCAGATCACCGGGACAGGGGGCTACAGATACGCAGTATTTT. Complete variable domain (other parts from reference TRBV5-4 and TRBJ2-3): ETGVTQSPTHLIKTRGQQVTLRCSSQSGHNTVSWYQQALGQGPQFIFQYYREEENGRGNFPPRFSGLQFPNYSSELNVNALELDDSALYLCASRSPGQGATDTQYFGPGTRLTVL.

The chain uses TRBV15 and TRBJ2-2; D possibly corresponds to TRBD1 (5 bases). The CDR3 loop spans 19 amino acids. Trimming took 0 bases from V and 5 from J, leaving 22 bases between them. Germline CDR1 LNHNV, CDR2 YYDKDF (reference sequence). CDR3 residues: CATSRDGIIQAPGTGELFF. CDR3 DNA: TGTGCCACCAGCAGAGATGGGATAATACAGGCCCCAGGTACCGGGGAGCTGTTTTTT.

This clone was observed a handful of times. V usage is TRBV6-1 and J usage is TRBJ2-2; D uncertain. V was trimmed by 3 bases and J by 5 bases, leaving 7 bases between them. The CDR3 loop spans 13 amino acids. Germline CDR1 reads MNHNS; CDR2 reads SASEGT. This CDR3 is CASSEVRTGELFF. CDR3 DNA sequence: TGTGCCAGCAGTGAGGTCAGAACCGGGGAGCTGTTTTTT.

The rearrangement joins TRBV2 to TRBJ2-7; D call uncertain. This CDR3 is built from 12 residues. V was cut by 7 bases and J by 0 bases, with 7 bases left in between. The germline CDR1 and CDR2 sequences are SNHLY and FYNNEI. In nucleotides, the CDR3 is TGTGCCAGCAATCCCCGCTCCTACGAGCAGTACTTC. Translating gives CASNPRSYEQYF. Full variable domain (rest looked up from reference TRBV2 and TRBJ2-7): EPEVTQTPSHQVTQMGQEVILRCVPISNHLYFYWYRQILGQKVEFLVSFYNNEISEKSEIFDDQFSVERPDGSNFTLKIRSTKLEDSAMYFCASNPRSYEQYFGPGTRLTVT.

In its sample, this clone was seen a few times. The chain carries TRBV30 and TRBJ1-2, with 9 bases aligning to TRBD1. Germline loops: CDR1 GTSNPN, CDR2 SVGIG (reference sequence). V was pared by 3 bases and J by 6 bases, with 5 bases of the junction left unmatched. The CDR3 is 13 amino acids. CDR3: CAWSEGQGNGYTF. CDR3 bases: TGTGCCTGGAGCGAAGGACAGGGGAATGGCTACACCTTC.

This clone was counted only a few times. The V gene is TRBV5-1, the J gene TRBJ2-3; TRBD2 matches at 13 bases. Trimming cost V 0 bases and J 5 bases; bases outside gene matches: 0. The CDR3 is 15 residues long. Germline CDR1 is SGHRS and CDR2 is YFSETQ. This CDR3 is CASSLGLAGGDTQYF. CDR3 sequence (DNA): TGCGCCAGCAGCTTGGGACTAGCGGGAGGAGATACGCAGTATTTT.

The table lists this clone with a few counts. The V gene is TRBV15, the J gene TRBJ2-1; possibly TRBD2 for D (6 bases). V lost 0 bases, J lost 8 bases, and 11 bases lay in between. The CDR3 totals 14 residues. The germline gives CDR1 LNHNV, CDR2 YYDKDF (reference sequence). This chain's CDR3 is CATSRDFGGDEQFF. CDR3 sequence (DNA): TGTGCCACCAGCAGAGATTTTGGCGGGGATGAGCAGTTCTTC.

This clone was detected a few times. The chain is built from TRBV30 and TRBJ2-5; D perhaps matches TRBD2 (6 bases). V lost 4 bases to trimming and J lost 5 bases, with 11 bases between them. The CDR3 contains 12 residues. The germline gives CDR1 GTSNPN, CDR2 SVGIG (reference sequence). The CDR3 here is CAWNGGQETQYF. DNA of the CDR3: TGTGCCTGGAATGGAGGGCAGGAGACCCAGTACTTC.

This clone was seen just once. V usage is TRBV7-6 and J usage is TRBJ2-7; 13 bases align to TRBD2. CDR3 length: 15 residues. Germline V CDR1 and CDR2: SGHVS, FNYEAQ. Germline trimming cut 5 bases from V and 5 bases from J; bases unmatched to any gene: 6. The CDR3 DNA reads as TGTGCCAGCAGCAACGGACTAGCGGGGGACCACGAGCAGTACTTC. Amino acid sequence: CASSNGLAGDHEQYF.

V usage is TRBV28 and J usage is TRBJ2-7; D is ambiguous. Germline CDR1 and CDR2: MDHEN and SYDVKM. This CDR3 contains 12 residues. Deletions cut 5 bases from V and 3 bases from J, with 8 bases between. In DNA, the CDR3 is TGTGCCAGCAGTCCACCAGACTACGAGCAGTACTTC. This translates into CASSPPDYEQYF.

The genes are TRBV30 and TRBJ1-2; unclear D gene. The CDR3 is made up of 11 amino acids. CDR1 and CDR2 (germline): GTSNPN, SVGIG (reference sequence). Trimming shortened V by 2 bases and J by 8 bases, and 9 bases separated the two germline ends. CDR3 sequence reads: CAWSNGGGYTF. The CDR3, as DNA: TGTGCCTGGAGTAACGGAGGAGGCTACACCTTC.

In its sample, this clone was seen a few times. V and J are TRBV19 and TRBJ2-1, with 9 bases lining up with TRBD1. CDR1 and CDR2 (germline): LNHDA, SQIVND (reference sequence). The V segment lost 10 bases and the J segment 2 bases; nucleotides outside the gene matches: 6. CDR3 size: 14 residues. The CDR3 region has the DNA TGTGCCACCTCAGACAGGGGGACCTACAATGAGCAGTTCTTC. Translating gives CATSDRGTYNEQFF.

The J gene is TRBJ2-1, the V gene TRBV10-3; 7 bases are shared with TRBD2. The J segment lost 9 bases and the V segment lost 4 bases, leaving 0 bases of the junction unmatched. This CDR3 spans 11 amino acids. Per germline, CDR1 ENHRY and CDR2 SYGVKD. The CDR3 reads CAISGGGEQFF. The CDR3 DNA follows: TGTGCCATCAGTGGGGGGGGTGAGCAGTTCTTC.

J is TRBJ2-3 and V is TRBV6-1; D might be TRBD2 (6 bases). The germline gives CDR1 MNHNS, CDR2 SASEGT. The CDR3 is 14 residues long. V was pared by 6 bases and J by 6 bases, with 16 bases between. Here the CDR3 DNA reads TGTGCCAGCAGCCGAAGTGCGGGACGGGATACGCAGTATTTT. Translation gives CASSRSAGRDTQYF.

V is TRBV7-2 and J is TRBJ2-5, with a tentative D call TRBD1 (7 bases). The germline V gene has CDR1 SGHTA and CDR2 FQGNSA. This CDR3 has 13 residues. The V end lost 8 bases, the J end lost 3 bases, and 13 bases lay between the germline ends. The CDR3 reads CASGRGTEETQYF. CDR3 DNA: TGTGCCAGCGGGCGCGGGACAGAAGAGACCCAGTACTTC.

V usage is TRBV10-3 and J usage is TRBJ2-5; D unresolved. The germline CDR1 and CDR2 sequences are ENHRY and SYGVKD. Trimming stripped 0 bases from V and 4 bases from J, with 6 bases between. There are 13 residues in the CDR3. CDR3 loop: CAISESRGETQYF. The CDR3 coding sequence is TGTGCCATCAGTGAGTCGAGAGGAGAGACCCAGTACTTC.

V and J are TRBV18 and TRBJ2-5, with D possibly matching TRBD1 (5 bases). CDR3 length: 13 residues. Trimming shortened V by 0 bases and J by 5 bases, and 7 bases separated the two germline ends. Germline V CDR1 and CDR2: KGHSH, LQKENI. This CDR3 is CASSPPGPETQYF. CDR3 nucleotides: TGTGCCAGCTCACCACCGGGGCCGGAGACCCAGTACTTC.

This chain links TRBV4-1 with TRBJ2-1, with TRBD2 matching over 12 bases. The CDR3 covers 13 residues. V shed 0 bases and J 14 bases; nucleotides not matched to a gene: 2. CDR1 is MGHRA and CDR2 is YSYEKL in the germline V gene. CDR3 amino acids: CASSQETSGSKFF. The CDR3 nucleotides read TGCGCCAGCAGCCAAGAGACTAGCGGGAGTAAGTTCTTC.

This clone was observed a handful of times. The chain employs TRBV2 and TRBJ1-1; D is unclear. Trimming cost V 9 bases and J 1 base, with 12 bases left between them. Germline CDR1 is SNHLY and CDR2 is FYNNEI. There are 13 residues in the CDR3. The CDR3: CAREGRPNTEAFF. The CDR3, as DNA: TGTGCCAGGGAGGGTAGACCGAACACTGAAGCTTTCTTT.